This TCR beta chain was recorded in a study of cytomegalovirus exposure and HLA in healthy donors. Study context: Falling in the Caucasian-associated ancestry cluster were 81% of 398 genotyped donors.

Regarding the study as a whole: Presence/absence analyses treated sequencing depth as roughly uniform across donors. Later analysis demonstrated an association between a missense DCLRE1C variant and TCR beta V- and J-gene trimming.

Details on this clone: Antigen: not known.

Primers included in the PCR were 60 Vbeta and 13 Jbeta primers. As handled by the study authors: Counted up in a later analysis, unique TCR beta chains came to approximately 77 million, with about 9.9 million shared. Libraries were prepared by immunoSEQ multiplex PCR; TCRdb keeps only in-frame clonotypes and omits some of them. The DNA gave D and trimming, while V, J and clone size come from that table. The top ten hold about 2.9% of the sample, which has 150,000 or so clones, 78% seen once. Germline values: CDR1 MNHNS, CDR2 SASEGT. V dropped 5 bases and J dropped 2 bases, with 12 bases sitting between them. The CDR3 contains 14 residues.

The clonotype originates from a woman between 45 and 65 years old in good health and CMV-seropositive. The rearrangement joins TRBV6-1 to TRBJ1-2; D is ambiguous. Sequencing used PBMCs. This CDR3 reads CASSSGPNNYGYTF. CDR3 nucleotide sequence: TGTGCCAGCAGTTCAGGTCCGAACAACTATGGCTACACCTTC.